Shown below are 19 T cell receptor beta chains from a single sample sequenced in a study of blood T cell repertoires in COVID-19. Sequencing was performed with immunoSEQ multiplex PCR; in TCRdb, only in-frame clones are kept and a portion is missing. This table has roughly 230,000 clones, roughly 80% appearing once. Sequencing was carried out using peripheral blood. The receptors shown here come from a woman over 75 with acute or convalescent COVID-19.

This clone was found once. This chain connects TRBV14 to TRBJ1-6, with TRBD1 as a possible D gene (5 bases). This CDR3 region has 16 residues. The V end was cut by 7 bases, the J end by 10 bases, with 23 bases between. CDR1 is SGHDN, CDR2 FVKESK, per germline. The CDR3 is CASNALREGLNSPLHF. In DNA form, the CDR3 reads TGTGCCAGCAACGCGCTCCGGGAGGGGCTAAACTCACCCCTCCACTTT. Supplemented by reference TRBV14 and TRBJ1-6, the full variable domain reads EAGVTQFPSHSVIEKGQTVTLRCDPISGHDNLYWYRRVMGKEIKFLLHFVKESKQDESGMPNNRFLAERTGGTYSTLKVQPAELEDSGVYFCASNALREGLNSPLHFGNGTRLTVT.

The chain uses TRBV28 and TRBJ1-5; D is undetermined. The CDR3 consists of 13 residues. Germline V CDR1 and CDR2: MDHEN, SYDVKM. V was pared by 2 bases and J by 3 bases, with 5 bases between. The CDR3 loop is CASSLGNNQPQHF. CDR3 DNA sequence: TGTGCCAGCAGTTTAGGCAACAATCAGCCCCAGCATTTT.

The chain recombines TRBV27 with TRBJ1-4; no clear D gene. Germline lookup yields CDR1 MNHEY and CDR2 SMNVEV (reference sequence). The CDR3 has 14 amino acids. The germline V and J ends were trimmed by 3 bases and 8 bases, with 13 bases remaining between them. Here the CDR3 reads CASSLGGSGEKLFF. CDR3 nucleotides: TGTGCCAGCAGTTTGGGAGGGAGTGGGGAAAAACTGTTTTTT.

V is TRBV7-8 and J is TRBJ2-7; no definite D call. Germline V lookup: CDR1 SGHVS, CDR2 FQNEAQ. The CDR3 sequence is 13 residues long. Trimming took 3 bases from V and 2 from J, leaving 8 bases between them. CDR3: CASSFKSTYEQYF. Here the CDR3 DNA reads TGTGCCAGCAGCTTCAAATCTACCTACGAGCAGTACTTC.

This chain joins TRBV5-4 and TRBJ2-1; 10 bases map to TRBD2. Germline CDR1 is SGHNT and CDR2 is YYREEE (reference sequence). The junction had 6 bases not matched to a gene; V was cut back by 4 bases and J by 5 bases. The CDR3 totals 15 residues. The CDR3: CASSKSGGADNEQFF. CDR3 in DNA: TGTGCCAGCAGCAAAAGCGGGGGGGCCGACAATGAGCAGTTCTTC. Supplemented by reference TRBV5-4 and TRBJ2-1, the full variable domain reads ETGVTQSPTHLIKTRGQQVTLRCSSQSGHNTVSWYQQALGQGPQFIFQYYREEENGRGNFPPRFSGLQFPNYSSELNVNALELDDSALYLCASSKSGGADNEQFFGPGTRLTVL.

CDR3 sequence (DNA): TGTGCCAGCAGCGGATACAGGGGGAATGGCTACACCTTC. Amino acid sequence: CASSGYRGNGYTF. The genes are TRBV7-8 and TRBJ1-2; 8 nucleotides line up with TRBD1. V lost 5 bases and J lost 6; bases outside the gene matches: 5. This CDR3 has 13 residues. In germline, CDR1 is SGHVS, CDR2 FQNEAQ.

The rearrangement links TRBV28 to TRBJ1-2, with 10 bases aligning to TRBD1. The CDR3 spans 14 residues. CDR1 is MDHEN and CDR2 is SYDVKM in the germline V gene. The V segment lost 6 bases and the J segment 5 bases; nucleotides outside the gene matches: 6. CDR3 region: CASSVGQGEYGYTF. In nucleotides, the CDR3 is TGTGCCAGCAGCGTTGGACAGGGGGAGTATGGCTACACCTTC.

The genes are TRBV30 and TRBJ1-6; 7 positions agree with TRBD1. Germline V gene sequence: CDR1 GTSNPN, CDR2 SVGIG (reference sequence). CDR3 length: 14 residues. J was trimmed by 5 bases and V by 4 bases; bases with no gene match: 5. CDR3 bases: TGTGCCTGGACCCAGGACAGGAATAATTCACCCCTCCACTTT. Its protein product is CAWTQDRNNSPLHF.

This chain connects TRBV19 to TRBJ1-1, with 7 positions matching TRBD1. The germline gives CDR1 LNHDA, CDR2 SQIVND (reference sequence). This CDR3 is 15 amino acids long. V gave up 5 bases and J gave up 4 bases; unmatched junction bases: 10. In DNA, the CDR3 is TGTGCCAGTAGTCCGCTGGACAGGAGTGGCACTGAAGCTTTCTTT. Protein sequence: CASSPLDRSGTEAFF. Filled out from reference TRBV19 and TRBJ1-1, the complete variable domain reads DGGITQSPKYLFRKEGQNVTLSCEQNLNHDAMYWYRQDPGQGLRLIYYSQIVNDFQKGDIAEGYSVSREKKESFPLTVTSAQKNPTAFYLCASSPLDRSGTEAFFGQGTRLTVV.

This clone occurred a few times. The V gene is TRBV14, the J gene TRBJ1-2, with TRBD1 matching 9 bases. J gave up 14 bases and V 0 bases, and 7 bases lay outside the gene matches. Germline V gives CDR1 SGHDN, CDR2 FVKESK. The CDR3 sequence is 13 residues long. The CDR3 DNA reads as TGTGCCAGCAGCCAAGATCTACAGGGGGCTATAACCTTC. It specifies CASSQDLQGAITF.

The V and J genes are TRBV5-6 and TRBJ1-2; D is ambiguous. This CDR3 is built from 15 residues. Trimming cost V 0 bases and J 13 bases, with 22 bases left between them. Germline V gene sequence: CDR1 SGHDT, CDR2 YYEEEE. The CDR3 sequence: CASSLVARESGGSTF. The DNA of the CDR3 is TGTGCCAGCAGCTTGGTGGCTCGGGAGTCGGGAGGGTCCACCTTC.

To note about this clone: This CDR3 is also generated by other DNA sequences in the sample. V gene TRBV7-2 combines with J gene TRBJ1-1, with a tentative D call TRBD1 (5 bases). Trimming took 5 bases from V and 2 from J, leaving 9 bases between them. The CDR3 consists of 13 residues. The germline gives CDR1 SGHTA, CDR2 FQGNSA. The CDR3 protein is CASSLTENTEAFF. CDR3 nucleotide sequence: TGTGCCAGCAGCCTGACAGAAAACACTGAAGCTTTCTTT.

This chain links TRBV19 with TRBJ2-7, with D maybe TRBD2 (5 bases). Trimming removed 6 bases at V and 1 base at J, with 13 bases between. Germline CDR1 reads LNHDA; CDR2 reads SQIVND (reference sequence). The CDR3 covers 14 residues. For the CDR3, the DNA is TGTGCCAGTAGCAGCGGTCCGGGTTCCTACGAGCAGTACTTC. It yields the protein CASSSGPGSYEQYF.

The DNA of the CDR3 is TGTGCCAGCAGCCCAGGGCCTCAGCCCCAGCATTTT. This translates into CASSPGPQPQHF. The chain uses TRBV28 and TRBJ1-5, with a tentative D call TRBD1 (5 bases). The CDR3 consists of 12 residues. CDR1 and CDR2 (germline): MDHEN, SYDVKM. The V and J ends lost 6 bases and 6 bases respectively, with 9 bases between them. Complete variable domain (other parts from reference TRBV28 and TRBJ1-5): DVKVTQSSRYLVKRTGEKVFLECVQDMDHENMFWYRQDPGLGLRLIYFSYDVKMKEKGDIPEGYSVSREKKERFSLILESASTNQTSMYLCASSPGPQPQHFGDGTRLSIL.

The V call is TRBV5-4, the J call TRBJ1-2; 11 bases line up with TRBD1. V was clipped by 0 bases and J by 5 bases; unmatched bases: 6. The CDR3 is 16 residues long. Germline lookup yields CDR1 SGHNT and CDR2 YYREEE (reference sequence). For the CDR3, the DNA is TGTGCCAGCAGCTTGGCCGGGGGACAGGGGGTTTATGGCTACACCTTC. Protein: CASSLAGGQGVYGYTF. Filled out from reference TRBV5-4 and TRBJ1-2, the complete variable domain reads ETGVTQSPTHLIKTRGQQVTLRCSSQSGHNTVSWYQQALGQGPQFIFQYYREEENGRGNFPPRFSGLQFPNYSSELNVNALELDDSALYLCASSLAGGQGVYGYTFGSGTRLTVV.

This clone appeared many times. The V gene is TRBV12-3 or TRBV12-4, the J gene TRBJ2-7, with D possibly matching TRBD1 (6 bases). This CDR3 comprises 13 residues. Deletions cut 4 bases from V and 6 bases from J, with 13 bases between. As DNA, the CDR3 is TGTGCCAGCAGTTATGCAGGGGTTGGCGAGCAGTACTTC. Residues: CASSYAGVGEQYF.

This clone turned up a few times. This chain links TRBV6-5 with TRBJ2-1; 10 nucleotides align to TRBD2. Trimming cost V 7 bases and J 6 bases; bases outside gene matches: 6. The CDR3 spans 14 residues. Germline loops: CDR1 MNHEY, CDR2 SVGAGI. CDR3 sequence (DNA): TGTGCCAGCATACTAGCGGGGAGGAGCAATGAGCAGTTCTTC. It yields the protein CASILAGRSNEQFF.

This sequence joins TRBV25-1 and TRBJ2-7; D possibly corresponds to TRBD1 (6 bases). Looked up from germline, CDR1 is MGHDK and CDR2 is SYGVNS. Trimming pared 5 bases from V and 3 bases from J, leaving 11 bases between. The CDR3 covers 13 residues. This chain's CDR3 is CASSKTGIYEQYF. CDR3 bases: TGTGCCAGCAGTAAGACAGGCATCTACGAGCAGTACTTC.

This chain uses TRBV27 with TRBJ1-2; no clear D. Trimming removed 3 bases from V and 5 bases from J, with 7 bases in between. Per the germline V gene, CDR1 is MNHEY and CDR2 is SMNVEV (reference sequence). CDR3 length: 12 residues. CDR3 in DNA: TGTGCCAGCAGTTTTGAGGGTTATGGCTACACCTTC. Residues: CASSFEGYGYTF.